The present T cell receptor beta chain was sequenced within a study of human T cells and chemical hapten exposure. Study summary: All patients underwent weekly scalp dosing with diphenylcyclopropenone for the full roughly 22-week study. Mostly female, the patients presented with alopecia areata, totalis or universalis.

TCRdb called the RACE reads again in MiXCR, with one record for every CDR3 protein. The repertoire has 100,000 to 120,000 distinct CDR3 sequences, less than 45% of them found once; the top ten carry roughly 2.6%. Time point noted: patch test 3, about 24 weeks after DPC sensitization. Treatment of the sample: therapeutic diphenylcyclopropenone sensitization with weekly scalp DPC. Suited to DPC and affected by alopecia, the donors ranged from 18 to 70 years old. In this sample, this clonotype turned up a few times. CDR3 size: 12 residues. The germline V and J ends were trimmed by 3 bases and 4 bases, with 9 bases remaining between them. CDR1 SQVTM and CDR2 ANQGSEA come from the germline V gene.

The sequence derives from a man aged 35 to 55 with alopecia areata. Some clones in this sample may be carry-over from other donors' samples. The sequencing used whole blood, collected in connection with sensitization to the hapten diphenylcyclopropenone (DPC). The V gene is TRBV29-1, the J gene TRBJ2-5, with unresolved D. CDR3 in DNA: TGCAGCGTTGAGGTCCGGGCAGAGACCCAGTACTTC. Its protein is CSVEVRAETQYF.